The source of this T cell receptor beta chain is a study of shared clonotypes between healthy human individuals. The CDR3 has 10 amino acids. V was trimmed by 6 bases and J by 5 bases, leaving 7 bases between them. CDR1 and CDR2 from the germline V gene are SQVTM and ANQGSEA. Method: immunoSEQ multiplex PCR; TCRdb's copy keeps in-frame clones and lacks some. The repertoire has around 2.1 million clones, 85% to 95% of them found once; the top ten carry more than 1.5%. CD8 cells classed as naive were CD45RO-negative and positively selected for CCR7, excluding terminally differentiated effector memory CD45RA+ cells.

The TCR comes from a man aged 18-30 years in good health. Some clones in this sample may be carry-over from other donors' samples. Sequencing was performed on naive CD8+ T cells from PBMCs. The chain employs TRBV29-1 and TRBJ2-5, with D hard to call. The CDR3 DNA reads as TGCAGCGTACTTTTGGAGACCCAGTACTTC. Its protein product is CSVLLETQYF. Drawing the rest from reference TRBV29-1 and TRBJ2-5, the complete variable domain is SAVISQKPSRDICQRGTSLTIQCQVDSQVTMMFWYRQQPGQSLTLIATANQGSEATYESGFVIDKFPISRPNLTFSTLTVSNMSPEDSSIYLCSVLLETQYFGPGTRLLVL.